Listed below are T cell receptor beta chains from one sample, sequenced in a study of cytomegalovirus exposure and HLA in healthy donors. Here immunoSEQ multiplex PCR was the method, and the copy in TCRdb shows in-frame clones only, minus some. Here the sample spans roughly 56,000 clones, about 91% being singletons. Material for sequencing was PBMCs. The receptor set was obtained from a woman in her twenties or thirties in good health and CMV-seronegative. The CDR3 runs from the conserved cysteine through the conserved F or W. The D gene is left open where the match is weak. Rows may omit the clone size; those that give it use once, few, many or a size class.

>TRBV5-1|.|TRBD1|TRBJ2-7
TGCGCCAGCAGCTTCGGGACAGGGGGCTACGAGCAGTACTTC
CASSFGTGGYEQYF
>TRBV7-3|.|.|TRBJ2-5
TGTGCCAGCAGCTTGGATTCACAGAAAGAGACCCAGTACTTC
CASSLDSQKETQYF
>TRBV19|.|.|TRBJ2-2
TGTGCCAGTAGACGACAGGTTGGGTGGGACGGGGAGCTGTTTTTT
CASRRQVGWDGELFF
>TRBV29-1|.|.|TRBJ2-3
TGCAGCGTTGTGAAGGGGCCCATTGGCACAGATACGCAGTATTTT
CSVVKGPIGTDTQYF
>TRBV28|.|TRBD1|TRBJ1-2
TGTGCCAGTCTTCGGACAGGGGTTAACACCTTC
CASLRTGVNTF
>TRBV27|.|.|TRBJ2-3
TGTGCCAGCAGTTTTGGGTGGAGGGGCACAGATACGCAGTATTTT
CASSFGWRGTDTQYF
>TRBV6-1|.|.|TRBJ2-7
TGTGCCAGCAGCCCAGGCGAGGGTTCCTACGAGCAGTACTTC
CASSPGEGSYEQYF
>TRBV2|.|TRBD1|TRBJ2-5
TGTGCCAGCAGTGGACAGGGCGGAGAGACCCAGTACTTC
CASSGQGGETQYF
>TRBV19|.|TRBD1|TRBJ1-2
TGTGCCAGTAGTGTCCGGGACAGGGTTAACTATGGCTACACCTTC
CASSVRDRVNYGYTF
>TRBV10-2|.|TRBD2|TRBJ2-3
TGCGCCAGCAGGGGACTAGCGGGAGGGTCGGATACGCAGTATTTT
CASRGLAGGSDTQYF
>TRBV28|once|TRBD1|TRBJ1-2
TGTGCCAGCAGCAGTGGACAGGGAGGATATGGCTACACCTTC
CASSSGQGGYGYTF
>TRBV5-5|.|TRBD1|TRBJ2-1
TGTGCCAGCAGCTCCTGGGACAGGGAGGCCTACAATGAGCAGTTCTTC
CASSSWDREAYNEQFF
>TRBV7-9|.|.|TRBJ2-3
TGTGCCAGCAGCTCCTTTACTCAAGCAGATACGCAGTATTTT
CASSSFTQADTQYF